Following are 19 T cell receptor beta chains from one sample sequenced in a study of cytomegalovirus exposure and HLA in healthy donors. Researchers ran the PCR with 60 Vbeta and 13 Jbeta primers. The table came from immunoSEQ multiplex PCR; TCRdb's copy has only in-frame clones and leaves some out. The table counts approximately 140,000 clones; 1.5% to 1.8% lies in the top ten. What was sequenced was PBMCs. These receptors were obtained from a woman in her thirties or forties in good health and CMV-seronegative.

This rearrangement joins TRBV5-1 to TRBJ2-2; TRBD1 might be the D (5 bases). Between the trimmed V and J ends, which lost 2 bases and 3 bases, there was a span of 8 bases. The CDR3 is made up of 14 amino acids. Germline CDR1 reads SGHRS; CDR2 reads YFSETQ. The CDR3 here is CASSLTRDTGELFF. For the CDR3, the DNA is TGCGCCAGCAGCTTAACCAGGGACACCGGGGAGCTGTTTTTT.

The V call is TRBV10-2, the J call TRBJ1-1, with D perhaps matching TRBD1 (6 bases). The CDR3 sequence is 15 residues long. CDR1 is WSHSY, CDR2 SAAADI, per germline. Trimming left V 3 bases short and J 10 bases short, with 21 bases between. The CDR3 sequence: CASSDIRGGRERAFF. The DNA for the CDR3 is TGCGCCAGCAGTGATATAAGGGGGGGCCGGGAGAGAGCTTTCTTT.

The chain uses TRBV6-5 and TRBJ1-6; no reliable D call. Trimming took 2 bases from V and 5 from J, leaving 13 bases between them. Germline CDR1 MNHEY, CDR2 SVGAGI. The CDR3 is 16 amino acids. CDR3 protein: CASSYAFLSDNSPLHF. DNA for the CDR3: TGTGCCAGCAGTTACGCATTCCTCAGCGATAATTCACCCCTCCACTTT.

The J gene is TRBJ2-2, the V gene TRBV29-1; TRBD1 agrees at 7 bases. V lost 4 bases, J lost 3 bases, and 5 bases stayed unmatched. The germline gives CDR1 SQVTM, CDR2 ANQGSEA. The CDR3 is made up of 14 amino acids. The DNA for the CDR3 is TGCAGCGTTGGAACAGGGGCCGACACCGGGGAGCTGTTTTTT. Encoded protein: CSVGTGADTGELFF.

The V gene is TRBV28, the J gene TRBJ1-2, with D perhaps matching TRBD1 (5 bases). The CDR3 spans 11 residues. CDR1 is MDHEN, CDR2 SYDVKM, per germline. CDR3 bases: TGTGTCATTAGCGGGGGGTATGGCTACACCTTC. Amino acid sequence: CVISGGYGYTF.

This chain uses TRBV14 with TRBJ2-3, with D unclear. Trimming took 0 bases from V and 3 from J, leaving 4 bases between them. CDR1 is SGHDN and CDR2 is FVKESK in the germline V gene. The CDR3 runs to 13 residues. For the CDR3, the DNA is TGTGCCAGCAGCCAAGAAGCTACAGATACGCAGTATTTT. Protein product: CASSQEATDTQYF.

CDR3 DNA: TGCAGTGAGACAGCTCAAGAGACCCAGTACTTC. It specifies CSETAQETQYF. This sequence joins TRBV20-1 and TRBJ2-5, with TRBD1 as a possible D gene (5 bases). Trimming removed 7 bases at V and 2 bases at J, with 8 bases between. Germline V gives CDR1 DFQATT, CDR2 SNEGSKA (reference sequence). This CDR3 has 11 amino acids.

This chain connects TRBV6-5 to TRBJ1-1; D call uncertain. This CDR3 region has 14 residues. In germline, CDR1 is MNHEY, CDR2 SVGAGI. Trimming removed 6 bases at V and 1 base at J, with 12 bases between. The CDR3 reads CASSPPEGNTEAFF. CDR3 sequence (DNA): TGTGCCAGCAGCCCCCCCGAGGGGAACACTGAAGCTTTCTTT.

The V call is TRBV19, the J call TRBJ2-3, with TRBD1 identical over 7 bases. With 3 bases clipped from V and 5 bases from J, the junction kept 8 bases outside the gene matches. Germline CDR1 LNHDA, CDR2 SQIVND (reference sequence). The CDR3 contains 15 residues. CDR3 nucleotides: TGTGCCAGTAGTATTCAACAGGGGCTGAAAGATACGCAGTATTTT. Its protein is CASSIQQGLKDTQYF.

The rearrangement links TRBV12-5 to TRBJ2-6, with D possibly TRBD1 on 5 matching bases. Trimming cost V 6 bases and J 0 bases, with 9 bases left between them. In germline, CDR1 is LGHNT, CDR2 FRNRAP. The CDR3 consists of 15 residues. The CDR3 nucleotides read TGTGCTAGTGGGGACACAGCCTCTGGGGCCAACGTCCTGACTTTC. Translated, it gives CASGDTASGANVLTF. Full variable domain (missing parts from reference TRBV12-5 and TRBJ2-6): DARVTQTPRHKVTEMGQEVTMRCQPILGHNTVFWYRQTMMQGLELLAYFRNRAPLDDSGMPKDRFSAEMPDATLATLKIQPSEPRDSAVYFCASGDTASGANVLTFGAGSRLTVL.

The rearrangement uses TRBV7-2 and TRBJ1-2; D is unclear. The CDR3 spans 13 residues. V gave up 1 base and J gave up 8 bases, with 11 bases separating them. Germline CDR1 and CDR2: SGHTA and FQGNSA. The CDR3 DNA follows: TGTGCCAGCAGCTTAGACAGCCGAAAAGGCTACACCTTC. This translates into CASSLDSRKGYTF.

The CDR3 coding sequence is TGTGCCAGCAGCAAAGGATCATCATTTCAGGGGGAGGCTGAAGCTTTCTTT. Amino acids: CASSKGSSFQGEAEAFF. J is TRBJ1-1 and V is TRBV21-1; the table assigns TRBD1, which was not confirmed against the DNA. TRBV21-1 is a documented pseudogene. The CDR3 is made up of 17 amino acids.

The rearrangement links TRBV7-3 to TRBJ2-6; 7 positions agree with TRBD1. The CDR3 consists of 18 residues. Germline V gene data show CDR1 as SGHTA and CDR2 as FQGTGA. The trim removed 4 bases at V and 0 bases at J, leaving 9 bases unmatched. The CDR3 region has the DNA TGTGCCAGCAGCTCGACGTGGGACAGAGCCTCTGGGGCCAACGTCCTGACTTTC. This encodes CASSSTWDRASGANVLTF.

The chain is built from TRBV7-2 and TRBJ2-7; TRBD2 might be the D (5 bases). V shed 4 bases and J shed 2 bases, with 12 bases lying between them. The CDR3 consists of 14 residues. The germline V gene encodes CDR1 SGHTA and CDR2 FQGNSA. CDR3 nucleotides: TGTGCCAGCAGCTGGACGGGGAGCACCTACGAGCAGTACTTC. It translates to CASSWTGSTYEQYF.

The rearrangement uses TRBV13 and TRBJ2-2; 8 nucleotides agree with TRBD1. Germline trimming cut 5 bases from V and 6 bases from J; bases unmatched to any gene: 5. Germline assignment: CDR1 PRHDT and CDR2 FYEKMQ (reference sequence). This CDR3 spans 14 amino acids. The chain's CDR3 is CASSPDRGPGELFF. DNA of the CDR3: TGTGCCAGCAGCCCCGACAGGGGCCCCGGGGAGCTGTTTTTT.

The chain combines TRBV18 with TRBJ2-7; possible D gene TRBD1, 7 bases. Germline V gene data show CDR1 as KGHSH and CDR2 as LQKENI. V was pared by 5 bases and J by 3 bases, with 14 bases between. CDR3 length equals 14 residues. The CDR3 reads CASSFLRGDYEQYF. The CDR3 DNA reads TGTGCCAGCTCATTCCTCAGGGGGGACTACGAGCAGTACTTC.

The genes are TRBV4-3 and TRBJ2-6; unclear D gene. From germline, CDR1 is LGHNA and CDR2 YSLEER. V lost 0 bases, J lost 0 bases, and 9 bases lay in between. The CDR3 extends over 17 amino acids. The CDR3 region has the DNA TGCGCCAGCAGCCAAGACGTGAGGAACTCTGGGGCCAACGTCCTGACTTTC. The encoded protein is CASSQDVRNSGANVLTF.

The V gene is TRBV6-1, the J gene TRBJ2-1; D ambiguous. The CDR3 runs 15 residues. From germline, CDR1 is MNHNS and CDR2 SASEGT. V dropped 1 base and J dropped 4 bases, with 11 bases sitting between them. The CDR3 is CASSEGLNPYNEQFF. CDR3 coding DNA: TGTGCCAGCAGTGAAGGACTGAACCCTTACAATGAGCAGTTCTTC.

The chain employs TRBV5-6 and TRBJ1-1; 8 positions agree with TRBD1. The germline V gene has CDR1 SGHDT and CDR2 YYEEEE. This CDR3 spans 15 amino acids. Unmatched junction bases numbered 6, after V lost 4 bases and J lost 1 base. CDR3 sequence (DNA): TGTGCCAGCAGCGCCAGGGGGCCGCGGAACACTGAAGCTTTCTTT. Encoded protein: CASSARGPRNTEAFF.